What follows are 27 T cell receptor beta chains derived from one specimen sequenced in a study of cytomegalovirus exposure and HLA in healthy donors. The PCR was carried out with 60 Vbeta primers and 13 Jbeta primers. Assay: immunoSEQ multiplex PCR; the TCRdb copy retains only in-frame clones and omits some. This sample yields 160,000 or so clones, of which roughly 65% are seen a single time; 4% to 5% belongs to the top ten. The sequenced material came from PBMCs. These TCRs come from a man aged 18 to 30 in good health and CMV-seropositive.

This clone has just a few counts. CDR3 bases: TGCGCCAGCAGCTTGGCCCCAACAGGGGGCGGGACTGAAGCTTTCTTT. Protein product: CASSLAPTGGGTEAFF. V gene TRBV5-1 combines with J gene TRBJ1-1, with 9 bases lining up with TRBD1. V lost 0 bases, J lost 5 bases, and 8 bases stayed unmatched. CDR3 length equals 16 residues. The germline V gene encodes CDR1 SGHRS and CDR2 YFSETQ.

V gene TRBV6-1 combines with J gene TRBJ1-2; D is perhaps TRBD1 (6 bases). The CDR3 spans 17 residues. Germline V gene sequence: CDR1 MNHNS, CDR2 SASEGT. The ends were cut back, 2 bases at V and 4 bases at J, with 20 bases in the middle. The CDR3 spells CASSETRAGAGSYGYTF. Written as DNA, the CDR3 is TGTGCCAGCAGTGAAACACGGGCAGGGGCTGGGAGCTATGGCTACACCTTC.

The V gene is TRBV5-1, the J gene TRBJ1-2, with TRBD1 matching over 8 bases. Germline V gene sequence: CDR1 SGHRS, CDR2 YFSETQ. The V and J ends lost 2 bases and 7 bases, in that order; junction bases with no gene match: 7. The CDR3 is 14 residues long. The CDR3: CASSFAGGAGGYTF. The CDR3 DNA is TGCGCCAGCAGCTTTGCAGGGGGCGCGGGTGGCTACACCTTC.

V usage is TRBV6-5 and J usage is TRBJ2-5; maybe TRBD1 (6 bases). This CDR3 comprises 14 residues. Germline-derived CDR1 and CDR2 are MNHEY and SVGAGI. The V gene lost 6 bases and the J gene lost 5 bases, with 16 bases spanning the gap. DNA of the CDR3: TGTGCCAGCAGAGTCGACTGGGGGCGGGAGACCCAGTACTTC. It codes for CASRVDWGRETQYF.

This rearrangement joins TRBV7-8 to TRBJ1-1; D is perhaps TRBD1 (6 bases). This CDR3 is 16 amino acids long. CDR1 is SGHVS, CDR2 FQNEAQ, per germline. V gave up 10 bases and J gave up 4 bases, with 25 bases separating them. The CDR3 here is CATLAQRLQGFTEAFF. CDR3 nucleotide sequence: TGTGCCACCCTCGCTCAGAGATTACAGGGTTTCACTGAAGCTTTCTTT.

V is TRBV4-1 and J is TRBJ1-3, with D perhaps TRBD1 (5 bases). The germline V gene has CDR1 MGHRA and CDR2 YSYEKL. Trimming stripped 1 base from V and 4 bases from J, with 11 bases between. The CDR3 is made up of 15 amino acids. CDR3 nucleotides: TGCGCCAGCAGCCAAGGAGGAGGGGCGGGAAACACCATATATTTT. As protein: CASSQGGGAGNTIYF.

This clone showed up just a few times. The chain employs TRBV2 and TRBJ2-7; D might be TRBD2 (6 bases). With 6 bases removed from V and 3 bases from J, the gap between germline ends came to 9 bases. CDR1 and CDR2 (germline): SNHLY, FYNNEI. The CDR3 runs to 12 residues. The CDR3 DNA follows: TGTGCCAGCAGCCGGGAGTTCTACGAGCAGTACGTC. It translates to CASSREFYEQYV.

This clone was seen a handful of times. This chain connects TRBV4-1 to TRBJ1-5, with TRBD1 as a possible D gene (6 bases). Trimming took off 4 bases at V and 4 bases at J, with 17 bases between the two ends. Germline lookup yields CDR1 MGHRA and CDR2 YSYEKL. The CDR3 has 16 residues. As DNA, the CDR3 is TGCGCCAGCAGCCTACACGGGACAAGGGAGAATCAGCCCCAGCATTTT. Its protein product is CASSLHGTRENQPQHF.

The chain couples TRBV10-3 to TRBJ1-2; the match to TRBD1 covers 8 bases. Unmatched junction bases numbered 14, after V lost 3 bases and J lost 5 bases. This CDR3 has 17 amino acids. Germline CDR1 ENHRY, CDR2 SYGVKD. The CDR3: CAISDSGVRTGRYGYTF. DNA of the CDR3: TGTGCCATCAGTGATTCTGGCGTTCGGACAGGGCGATATGGCTACACCTTC.

J is TRBJ1-1 and V is TRBV7-9; D call uncertain. Germline V gene lookup returns CDR1 SEHNR and CDR2 FQNEAQ (reference sequence). The CDR3 is 12 amino acids. The V and J ends lost 1 base and 10 bases respectively, with 10 bases between them. CDR3 in DNA: TGTGCCAGCAGCTTAGGGGCAGGAGGAGCTTTCTTT. Protein product: CASSLGAGGAFF.

V usage is TRBV6-1 and J usage is TRBJ1-1; 7 bases align to TRBD1. J gave up 4 bases and V 11 bases, and 13 bases lay outside the gene matches. Per germline, CDR1 MNHNS and CDR2 SASEGT. The CDR3 covers 14 residues. The CDR3 region has the DNA TGTGCCGCAAAGACAGGGCCGGAGGGCACTGAAGCTTTCTTT. It specifies CAAKTGPEGTEAFF.

The chain recombines TRBV19 with TRBJ2-1; 14 nucleotides line up with TRBD2. CDR1 and CDR2 (germline): LNHDA, SQIVND (reference sequence). CDR3 length: 18 amino acids. J gave up 3 bases and V 1 base, and 5 bases lay outside the gene matches. Here the CDR3 reads CASSIGLAGGRSYNEQFF. In DNA, the CDR3 is TGTGCCAGTAGTATAGGACTAGCGGGAGGGAGGAGCTACAATGAGCAGTTCTTC.

The chain uses TRBV5-6 and TRBJ2-1; 8 bases fit TRBD1. CDR3 length equals 13 residues. Germline loops: CDR1 SGHDT, CDR2 YYEEEE. V shed 2 bases, J shed 9 bases, and the junction held 4 bases outside the gene matches. CDR3 protein: CASSFRGQGEQFF. The CDR3 DNA follows: TGTGCCAGCAGCTTCAGGGGGCAGGGTGAGCAGTTCTTC.

The V and J genes are TRBV10-3 and TRBJ2-7; 7 nucleotides agree with TRBD1. Germline V lookup: CDR1 ENHRY, CDR2 SYGVKD. This CDR3 has 12 residues. V dropped 8 bases and J dropped 4; count of bases not matched to a gene: 5. The CDR3 sequence is CAIAQGPYEQYV. The CDR3 nucleotides are TGTGCCATCGCACAGGGGCCTTACGAGCAGTACGTC.

In DNA, the CDR3 is TGTGCCAGCAGCCAAGATCAGGGACTCTGGGAGACCCAGTACTTC. Translated, it gives CASSQDQGLWETQYF. This sequence joins TRBV14 and TRBJ2-5, with a tentative D call TRBD2 (6 bases). This CDR3 spans 15 amino acids. Trimming took off 0 bases at V and 5 bases at J, with 13 bases between the two ends. Germline CDR1 and CDR2: SGHDN and FVKESK.

J is TRBJ2-3 and V is TRBV10-2, with a weak D call TRBD2 (7 bases). In germline, CDR1 is WSHSY, CDR2 SAAADI. V was clipped by 8 bases and J by 4 bases, with 25 bases between them. The length of the CDR3 is 17 residues. The CDR3 reads CASGGGGGSERADTQYF. CDR3 DNA: TGCGCCAGCGGGGGCGGGGGCGGGAGTGAGCGGGCAGATACGCAGTATTTT.

This clone was observed a handful of times. DNA of the CDR3: TGCGCCAGCAGCAAGAAAGGGGGCTCTGGGGCCAACGTCCTGACTTTC. Encoded protein: CASSKKGGSGANVLTF. This chain links TRBV10-2 with TRBJ2-6; maybe TRBD1 (6 bases). V was clipped by 6 bases and J by 0 bases, with 12 bases between them. The CDR3 spans 16 residues. The germline V gene encodes CDR1 WSHSY and CDR2 SAAADI.

This clone appeared a few times. The chain carries TRBV5-1 and TRBJ2-1, with TRBD2 matching over 10 bases. The V and J ends lost 4 bases and 8 bases, in that order; junction bases with no gene match: 9. This CDR3 is 15 amino acids long. Germline V lookup: CDR1 SGHRS, CDR2 YFSETQ. The CDR3 DNA is TGCGCCAGCAGCACACCTAGCGGGAGAACGGATGAGCAGTTCTTC. Its translation: CASSTPSGRTDEQFF.

The V gene is TRBV5-1, the J gene TRBJ2-1; 9 bases are shared with TRBD2. Germline assignment: CDR1 SGHRS and CDR2 YFSETQ. Germline trimming cut 2 bases from V and 2 bases from J; bases unmatched to any gene: 5. This CDR3 has 16 residues. The CDR3 region is CASSFSAGGTYNEQFF. The CDR3 nucleotides read TGCGCCAGCAGCTTTTCAGCGGGAGGTACCTACAATGAGCAGTTCTTC.

The V gene is TRBV7-3, the J gene TRBJ2-5; 7 bases are shared with TRBD1. The germline gives CDR1 SGHTA, CDR2 FQGTGA. The J segment lost 2 bases and the V segment lost 1 base, leaving 1 base of the junction unmatched. This CDR3 comprises 14 residues. CDR3 bases: TGTGCCAGCAGCTTAAAGGGACAGCAAGAGACCCAGTACTTC. This translates into CASSLKGQQETQYF.

The genes are TRBV30 and TRBJ1-2; D might be TRBD1 (6 bases). CDR1 is GTSNPN and CDR2 is SVGIG in the germline V gene (reference sequence). V was shortened by 5 bases and J by 4 bases, with 11 bases between the two germline ends. This CDR3 is built from 12 residues. DNA for the CDR3: TGTGCCTGGGAGGACAGAGGCTATGGCTACACCTTC. Its translation: CAWEDRGYGYTF. Looking up the rest from reference TRBV30 and TRBJ1-2 gives the full variable domain: SQTIHQWPATLVQPVGSPLSLECTVEGTSNPNLYWYRQAAGRGLQLLFYSVGIGQISSEVPQNLSASRPQDRQFILSSKKLLLSDSGFYLCAWEDRGYGYTFGSGTRLTVV.

The genes are TRBV10-3 and TRBJ2-3; D may be TRBD1 (6 bases). CDR1 and CDR2 from the germline V gene are ENHRY and SYGVKD. The V end lost 3 bases, the J end lost 2 bases, and 15 bases lay between the germline ends. The CDR3 totals 16 residues. The CDR3 nucleotides read TGTGCCATCAGTGACTCTGGGGGACAACCCACAGATACGCAGTATTTT. It is translated as CAISDSGGQPTDTQYF.

This clone occurred a few times. The V and J genes are TRBV29-1 and TRBJ2-5, with D possibly matching TRBD1 (9 bases). CDR1 is SQVTM and CDR2 is ANQGSEA in the germline V gene. The V end was cut by 6 bases, the J end by 4 bases, with 18 bases between. This CDR3 region has 14 residues. The CDR3 is CSVSGGGQGETQYF. The CDR3 region has the DNA TGCAGCGTCTCCGGGGGGGGACAGGGAGAGACCCAGTACTTC.

This clone occurred a few times. This chain connects TRBV5-4 to TRBJ2-2; TRBD2 aligns across 8 bases. CDR3 length: 18 residues. The germline V gene has CDR1 SGHNT and CDR2 YYREEE (reference sequence). Losses at the gene ends were 1 base for V and 6 bases for J; bases not matched to a gene: 14. The CDR3 DNA follows: TGTGCCAGCAGCTTGTCGGTGGGCCTAGCGGGTGGGGCCGGGGAGCTGTTTTTT. Translated: CASSLSVGLAGGAGELFF.

The genes are TRBV6-1 and TRBJ1-3, with 7 bases matching TRBD1. Looked up from germline, CDR1 is MNHNS and CDR2 is SASEGT. After removal of 4 bases from V and 0 bases from J, the junction contained 15 bases not matched to a gene. CDR3 length: 19 residues. The chain's CDR3 is CASSGGWDRTLSSGNTIYF. In DNA form, the CDR3 reads TGTGCCAGCAGTGGGGGGTGGGACAGAACTCTAAGCTCTGGAAACACCATATATTTT.

The CDR3 bases are TGCGCCAGCAGTGAGGCCCCAGGAATCTATGGCTACACCTTC. Its translation: CASSEAPGIYGYTF. This chain connects TRBV10-1 to TRBJ1-2, with unresolved D. Trimming cost V 2 bases and J 4 bases, with 11 bases left between them. This CDR3 comprises 14 residues. Per the germline V gene, CDR1 is WNHNN and CDR2 is SYGVQD (reference sequence).

The chain recombines TRBV7-9 with TRBJ1-4; a weak D match, TRBD1 (5 bases). The germline gives CDR1 SEHNR, CDR2 FQNEAQ (reference sequence). The V gene lost 7 bases and the J gene lost 2 bases, with 8 bases spanning the gap. The CDR3 loop spans 13 amino acids. The CDR3 DNA follows: TGTGCCAGCACCCCAGGGACTAATGAAAAACTGTTTTTT. Protein product: CASTPGTNEKLFF.